The source of this TCR beta chain is a study of OX40 agonist ivuxolimab in advanced cancers. Study-level information: Recorded diagnoses for dose-escalation patients were hepatocellular carcinoma, melanoma, renal cell or head and neck cancer. Treatment received earlier with anti-PD-1, anti-PD-L1 or anti-CTLA-4 agents was allowed, and over 30% had some.

Worth noting for this clone: Its antigen is currently unknown.

There are 12 residues in the CDR3. Germline loops: CDR1 MNHNS, CDR2 SASEGT. V shed 11 bases and J shed 7 bases, with 15 bases lying between them. Points from the study as a whole: CD8+ T cells showed, on average, more clonal expansion than CD4+ cells.

Some clones are missing from TCRdb's copy, which holds only in-frame ones; the method was immunoSEQ multiplex PCR. Seen here are 15,000 to 20,000 clones, 83% observed once, and the top ten hold 10% to 15%. Patients were ineligible given autoimmune disease history or systemic immunosuppression. The sequences come from CD4+ or CD8+ T cells sorted from blood, collected in a trial of the OX40 agonist ivuxolimab. This TCR came from an adult with an advanced solid tumor such as melanoma, head and neck, liver or kidney cancer. This sequence joins TRBV6-1 and TRBJ2-1; D is tentatively TRBD1 or TRBD2 (6 bases each). The CDR3 here is CACGQGRNEQFF. CDR3 nucleotide sequence: TGTGCCTGCGGGCAGGGGAGGAATGAGCAGTTCTTC.